This TCR beta chain comes out of a study of cytomegalovirus exposure and HLA in healthy donors (dated by TCRdb to about 2017). About the study as a whole: According to an earlier analysis of around 600 of the donors, roughly 180 million T cells yielded over 100 million unique TCR beta sequences and 250 to 350 Gb of sequence data. An early release that covered roughly 600 HLA-typed donors contained approximately 300 gigabases of sequencing data and 70 million to 100 million unique TCR sequences. Of the roughly 400 genotyped donors, about 80% fell in the genetic ancestry cluster associated with self-reported Caucasian donors. The study was designed to test whether signatures of past pathogen exposure could be identified by cataloging public T cell receptors. The T cell repertoires of several hundred subjects were profiled by immunosequencing and related to cytomegalovirus serostatus. Along with the approximately 670-subject first cohort, a separate validation cohort of 120 different subjects was used. To predict cytomegalovirus infection status, the study combined high-throughput TCR immunosequencing, statistical association of individual TCRs with disease status, and machine learning. A later analysis re-analyzed previously published TCR beta repertoires from 660 or so donors and added high-resolution HLA genotyping to study TCR occurrence patterns. In the later analysis, no new phenotypic data were used to find candidate immune exposures; instead, reliance was placed on TCR beta sequences and their occurrence across donors. An earlier analysis of fewer than 750 of the donors used high-throughput TCR beta sequencing to judge whether each TCR beta V gene segment behaved as functional or pseudogenic. Donor age, sex, ethnicity and CMV serostatus were collected together with the repertoire data. Genome-wide SNP genotypes for about 60% of the 666 donors were used in a later genetic analysis, which treated that subset as a discovery cohort. Every discovery cohort repertoire had been produced on one sequencing platform. Class I and class II HLA loci were covered by the typing at four-digit resolution. Typing coverage varied by locus: roughly 620-640 donors for A, B, C, DRB1 and DQB1; around 560 for DQA1; approximately 610 for DPA1; roughly 450 for DPB1. Because of strong linkage in the cohort, roughly 5 DR-DQ haplotypes were treated as single units for association and clustering. Among over 350 genotyped donors of the cohort, an average of around 240,000 unique TCR beta nucleotide sequences were sequenced per donor, around a sixth of them non-productive. Study-level results and caveats: The cohort was sequenced for TCR beta chains only, and without alpha or paired-chain data the features that could be detected were limited. Because some donors lacked HLA typing at each locus, the association tests relied only on the typed subset. Broadly in line with IMGT annotations, most TCR beta V segments showed up in productive rearrangements about 87% or about 30% of the time in an earlier analysis of approximately 600 of the donors. Specific HLA alleles were associated with 16,951 TCR beta sequences at a false discovery rate of 0.05 in a later analysis. Most CMV-associated TCR beta chains appeared to be HLA-restricted in a later analysis, and the HLA associations seemed to be driven largely by CMV exposure. When HLA alleles, especially DR and DQ, strongly co-occurred, attributing TCR associations to individual alleles was difficult. A total of roughly 160 TCR beta chains were listed by the study as associated with cytomegalovirus. Compared with equally common non-associated chains, HLA-associated TCR beta chains in a later analysis were more clonally expanded and had lower generation probabilities. About 17 rarely observed V segments, including chromosome 9 orphons, were excluded from the earlier analysis of approximately 600 of the donors because counts were too low. According to a later analysis, TCR association rates differed among HLA loci, with DRB1 alleles showing the most associated TCRs and HLA-C alleles showing the fewest. Three of the identified cytomegalovirus-associated TCR beta chains were confirmed in vitro to be specific for cytomegalovirus antigens. In a later genetic analysis, fewer N-insertions in productive TCRs were reported among donors in an Asian-associated ancestry cluster than the approximately 710-donor mean. Some IMGT-functional V segments, including TRBV6-2 and TRBV6-3, could not be told apart with the 87-base-pair reads, so those segments were excluded. Several of the top co-occurrence clusters appeared to be linked to parvovirus B19, influenza, CMV and Epstein-Barr virus, according to a later analysis. Sequencing depth was assumed to be roughly uniform across donors in the presence/absence analyses, though that assumption may not hold. Across donors, most TCR sequences were observed very rarely, whereas some public TCRs were present in many individuals. In both the original and validation cohorts, the classifier was reported to diagnose cytomegalovirus status with high specificity and sensitivity. A further reported finding was that TCR beta sequences accurately predicted the HLA-A and HLA-B alleles for most subjects in the first cohort. The authors suggested that the approach could potentially be generalized to other disease states and immunological phenotypes. A group of highly shared sequence variants was considered likely to be a technical artifact of the sequencing pipeline. Correlated functional status among segregating V segments might be attributable to linkage disequilibrium, but an unknown experimental factor could not be ruled out. An association between a missense DCLRE1C variant and V-gene and J-gene trimming of TCR beta chains was found in a later genetic analysis and replicated in an independent cohort. Immune exposure information for the cohort was limited to CMV serostatus.

In the germline V gene, CDR1 corresponds to ENHRY and CDR2 to SYGVKD. After removal of 0 bases from V and 5 bases from J, the junction retains 6 bases not matched to a gene. Inclusive of the bounding cysteine and phenylalanine, the CDR3 is 16 residues long. Here the CDR3 DNA is all that survives: 48 bases in frame from base 1. Receptor amplification or capture employed the immunoSEQ multiplex PCR assay. For the multiplex PCR, a mixture combining 60 forward primers for TCR Vbeta segments and 13 reverse primers for TCR Jbeta segments was used. The CDR3 region of rearranged TCR beta genes was amplified from genomic DNA with a multiplex PCR assay. The amplified TCR beta libraries were sequenced on the Illumina HiSeq System as 87-base-pair reads. The study's own analysis went as follows. In a later analysis, some 80 million unique TCR beta chains were counted across the 650 to 700 repertoires, and around 10 million of these chains were shared by at least two donors. Raw reads were error-corrected and collapsed into unique sequences with a nearest-neighbor algorithm that merged closely related sequences to remove PCR and sequencing errors. V, D and J gene segments were assigned by aligning CDR3 sequences to IMGT reference sequences. For a sequence to be retained, a match of at least six nucleotides to both a V gene segment and a J gene segment was required. Rearrangements were classified as productive when the CDR3 lacked stop codons and remained in frame with V and J, and all other rearrangements were classified as non-productive. CDR3 was defined according to IMGT convention as the region running from the second conserved V-encoded cysteine to the conserved J-encoded phenylalanine. The earlier analysis of roughly 590 of the donors excluded sequences that lacked an unambiguous match to a single V gene segment. In an earlier analysis of approximately 590 of the donors, V segments were called functional above 56.7% productive rearrangements and were called segregating when the between-donor standard deviation exceeded 5%. A statistical classification framework was built for diagnosing cytomegalovirus status from the catalog of TCR beta chain sequences. A later analysis assigned V and J genes by comparing TCR nucleotide sequences with IMGT/GENE-DB human TR gene sequences. A later analysis assigned CDR3 sequences and most-parsimonious VDJ recombination scenarios with the TCRdist pipeline. A later analysis defined each TCR beta chain by its CDR3 amino acid sequence plus V-gene family, and excluded reads lacking a unique V-gene family. As a way to deal with suspected cross-contamination and a sequencing artifact, a later analysis dropped roughly 620 nucleotide sequences that were highly shared and had low generation probability. In a later analysis, a clonal expansion index was calculated for each public chain from normalized within-repertoire ranks of inferred template counts. In a later analysis, generation probabilities were computed using a VDJ recombination model fitted to out-of-frame rearrangements, and the results were checked against IGoR. In a later analysis, TCR-TCR, TCR-HLA and TCR-CMV co-occurrence was scored with hypergeometric tests, and a repertoire-size bias correction was applied to TCR pairs. In a later analysis, false discovery rates were estimated by permuting HLA or CMV assignments 20 times. A later analysis grouped co-occurring TCRs with DBSCAN, adding TCRdist sequence similarity when clustering within HLA-allele-positive subsets. Repertoires with fewer than 30,000 or more than 120,000 public chains were left out of co-occurrence clustering, as were five repertoires with anomalous nucleotide sharing. What TCRdb holds here is the immuneACCESS table cut down to in-frame rearrangements. Part of the clones is not present; checked against another copy, under half of the missing clones reflect an unresolved V gene, and the others are unexplained. V and J calls and clone size are those listed in that table; D and trimming were worked out from the DNA. This sample lists roughly 68,000 clones; approximately 77% were detected once. The top ten hold about 7.1% of the sample.

The cohort comprised fewer than 700 healthy bone marrow donors. At the time of sampling, all cohort members were nominally healthy, though unrecorded immune exposures were likely present. The donor tested CMV seropositive and was one of the 289 seropositive cohort members. A peripheral blood sample was collected from each donor, and TCR beta sequencing was performed on peripheral blood mononuclear cells. The Qiagen DNeasy Blood Extraction Kit was used to extract genomic DNA from the blood cell samples. For this clone: Its antigen remains undetermined. Base qualities are not at hand, and no much larger clone is one base apart.

This receptor was identified in a young woman in good health and CMV-seropositive. The chain is assembled from TRBV10-3 and TRBJ1-1; 10 central nucleotides agree with TRBD1. The sequenced sample consisted of PBMCs. This receptor carries the CDR3 CAISESVDRGGTEAFF. The nucleotide sequence is given as TGTGCCATCAGTGAGTCGGTGGACAGGGGGGGTACTGAAGCTTTCTTT.